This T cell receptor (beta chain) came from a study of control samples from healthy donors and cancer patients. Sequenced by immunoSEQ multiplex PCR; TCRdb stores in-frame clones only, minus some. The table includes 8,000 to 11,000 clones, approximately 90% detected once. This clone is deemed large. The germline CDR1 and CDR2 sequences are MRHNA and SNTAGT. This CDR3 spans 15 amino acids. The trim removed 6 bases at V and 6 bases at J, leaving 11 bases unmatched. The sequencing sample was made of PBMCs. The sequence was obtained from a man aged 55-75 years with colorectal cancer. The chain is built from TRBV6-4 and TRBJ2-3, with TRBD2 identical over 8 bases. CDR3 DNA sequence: TGTGCCAGCAGCCCCGCTACGGGCGGGGGGGATACGCAGTATTTT. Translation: CASSPATGGGDTQYF.